The 2 T cell receptor beta chains given below trace back to one sample, sequenced in a study of PD-L1 blockade in urothelial cancer. Method: immunoSEQ multiplex PCR; TCRdb's copy keeps in-frame clones and lacks some. The sample lists some 100,000 clones, about 90% occurring once. The specimen was PBMCs, collected around atezolizumab (anti-PD-L1) treatment. The receptors come from a woman older than 75 with urothelial cancer.

This clone was observed a few times. V and J are TRBV25-1 and TRBJ2-7; no clear D. V dropped 4 bases and J dropped 2 bases, with 3 bases sitting between them. Germline lookup yields CDR1 MGHDK and CDR2 SYGVNS. This CDR3 has 11 amino acids. The CDR3: CASSAAYEQYF. The CDR3 DNA reads TGTGCCAGCAGTGCCGCCTACGAGCAGTACTTC.

The CDR3 DNA reads as TGTGCCAGCACCCCCCTTTCCGGGAAAAAGACCCAGTACTTC. It is translated as CASTPLSGKKTQYF. The V and J genes are TRBV27 and TRBJ2-5, with D perhaps matching TRBD2 (5 bases). Between the trimmed V and J ends, which lost 7 bases and 6 bases, there was a span of 18 bases. The V gene's germline CDR1 is MNHEY and CDR2 SMNVEV (reference sequence). CDR3 length equals 14 residues.